This TCR beta chain was captured in a study of T cell repertoires in cytomegalovirus infection. Study-level information: Recently identified HLA-C-restricted CMV epitopes were used, and well-studied HLA-B-restricted CMV epitopes were used as well. Signatures in public TCR beta sequences pointed to both CMV infection and matching HLA type.

Note on this clonotype: Its antigen is unidentified.

Using its own MiXCR run on the reads, TCRdb lists one record per CDR3 protein. The data show more than 95,000 distinct CDR3 sequences, roughly a third seen once. The CDR3 loop spans 14 amino acids. The junction had 9 bases not matched to a gene; V was cut back by 6 bases and J by 4 bases. Germline V gene lookup returns CDR1 MNHNS and CDR2 SASEGT. Regarding the study as a whole: Carriers of CMV and the relevant HLA type were discriminated by public TCR beta frequency. CMV-specific TCR beta clonotypes restricted by HLA-C dominated the ex vivo response.

The sample here was CD8+ T cells from cultured PBMCs, taken from culture after CMV antigen stimulation. The rearrangement links TRBV6-1 to TRBJ2-7; 7 bases match TRBD2. The TCR comes from a human donor in good health (CMV status not recorded). Some clones in this sample may be carry-over from other donors' samples. The CDR3 bases are TGTGCCAGCAGCCCCGGTGTCGGGGGGTACGAGCAGTACTTC. It yields the protein CASSPGVGGYEQYF.